Following are 15 T cell receptor beta chains from one sample sequenced in a study of cytomegalovirus exposure and HLA in healthy donors. The study ran its PCR with 60 Vbeta and 13 Jbeta primers. The protocol was immunoSEQ multiplex PCR, while the TCRdb copy is restricted to in-frame clones and leaves out a portion. The sample carries under 200,000 clones, around 77% recorded once. The sequencing input was PBMCs. The receptors shown here come from a man aged 55-75 years in good health and CMV-seronegative.

V and J are TRBV19 and TRBJ1-2, with 7 bases fitting TRBD1. CDR1 LNHDA and CDR2 SQIVND come from the germline V gene (reference sequence). V dropped 7 bases and J dropped 4; count of bases not matched to a gene: 12. This CDR3 has 15 residues. Here the CDR3 reads CASTGQAPSIYGYTF. The CDR3 DNA reads TGTGCCAGTACAGGACAGGCCCCATCTATCTATGGCTACACCTTC.

The chain joins TRBV20-1 to TRBJ1-2; D gene uncertain. The CDR3 spans 11 residues. V was clipped by 2 bases and J by 7 bases, with 8 bases between them. Germline loops: CDR1 DFQATT, CDR2 SNEGSKA (reference sequence). In DNA form, the CDR3 reads TGCAGTGCTAGACGCGAGGTTGGCTACACCTTC. It codes for CSARREVGYTF.

This clone was seen a single time. V gene TRBV6-4 combines with J gene TRBJ2-2; possibly TRBD2 for D (6 bases). The germline CDR1 and CDR2 sequences are MRHNA and SNTAGT. V lost 6 bases, J lost 5 bases, and 10 bases lay in between. CDR3 length: 13 residues. The CDR3 bases are TGTGCCAGCAGCCCGGCGGGAACCGGGGAGCTGTTTTTT. It codes for CASSPAGTGELFF.

CDR3 nucleotide sequence: TGTGCCAGCAGTGATTTAGCTCCAAACATTCAGTACTTC. Translated, it gives CASSDLAPNIQYF. V usage is TRBV6-1 and J usage is TRBJ2-4, with unresolved D. The CDR3 extends over 13 amino acids. The V end lost 3 bases, the J end lost 6 bases, and 9 bases lay between the germline ends. Germline CDR1 reads MNHNS; CDR2 reads SASEGT.

This sequence joins TRBV2 and TRBJ1-2; 8 nucleotides align to TRBD1. V shed 2 bases and J 8 bases; nucleotides not matched to a gene: 4. This CDR3 is built from 13 residues. The germline V gene encodes CDR1 SNHLY and CDR2 FYNNEI. The CDR3 sequence: CASSERQGLGYTF. The CDR3, as DNA: TGTGCCAGCAGTGAAAGACAGGGGCTAGGCTACACCTTC.

The chain carries TRBV4-3 and TRBJ1-2; a weak D match, TRBD1 (5 bases). The germline V gene has CDR1 LGHNA and CDR2 YSLEER. V gave up 0 bases and J gave up 8 bases, with 16 bases separating them. The CDR3 contains 15 residues. Here the CDR3 DNA reads TGCGCCAGCAGCCAAGATCAGGGCAGGGCGGACGGCTACACCTTC. Amino acids: CASSQDQGRADGYTF.

The rearrangement links TRBV19 to TRBJ1-1; D not resolved. Between the trimmed V and J ends, which lost 6 bases and 4 bases, there was a span of 15 bases. CDR1 and CDR2 (germline): LNHDA, SQIVND (reference sequence). This CDR3 spans 14 amino acids. The CDR3 DNA sequence: TGTGCCAGTAGCCGGGAACGCAATCCCACTGAAGCTTTCTTT. Residues: CASSRERNPTEAFF.

In DNA, the CDR3 is TGTGCCACCCGGGACAGGGCACACAATGAGCAGTTCTTC. Its protein product is CATRDRAHNEQFF. This rearrangement joins TRBV15 to TRBJ2-1; TRBD1 matches 9 bases. The germline CDR1 and CDR2 sequences are LNHNV and YYDKDF (reference sequence). V trimming: 8 bases; J trimming: 5 bases; junction bases outside the gene matches: 4. The length of the CDR3 is 13 residues.

Here the CDR3 DNA reads TGTGCCAGCAGCGTCGCAAACACGCACCAAGAGACCCAGTACTTC. Protein product: CASSVANTHQETQYF. The genes are TRBV9 and TRBJ2-5; no reliable D call. Germline V gene sequence: CDR1 SGDLS, CDR2 YYNGEE. V was shortened by 2 bases and J by 0 bases, with 11 bases between the two germline ends. The CDR3 spans 15 residues.

V is TRBV2 and J is TRBJ2-4; TRBD2 aligns across 11 bases. The CDR3 covers 17 residues. J gave up 1 base and V 6 bases, and 8 bases lay outside the gene matches. The V gene's germline CDR1 is SNHLY and CDR2 FYNNEI. The CDR3 loop is CASSGTSGSEAKNIQYF. For the CDR3, the DNA is TGTGCCAGCAGCGGGACTAGCGGATCGGAGGCCAAAAACATTCAGTACTTC.

The chain links TRBV13 to TRBJ2-3; 8 bases are a match to TRBD2. The V gene end was trimmed by 6 bases and the J gene end by 5 bases; junction bases not matched to a gene: 4. The CDR3 covers 13 residues. The germline CDR1 and CDR2 sequences are PRHDT and FYEKMQ (reference sequence). The CDR3 sequence is CASRSAGGDTQYF. The CDR3 nucleotides are TGTGCCAGCAGATCCGCGGGGGGAGATACGCAGTATTTT. Using reference TRBV13 and TRBJ2-3 for the parts outside the CDR3, the full variable domain is AAGVIQSPRHLIKEKRETATLKCYPIPRHDTVYWYQQGPGQDPQFLISFYEKMQSDKGSIPDRFSAQQFSDYHSELNMSSLELGDSALYFCASRSAGGDTQYFGPGTRLTVL.

This sequence joins TRBV19 and TRBJ1-2, with 8 nucleotides matching TRBD1. The ends lost 11 bases at V and 3 bases at J; junction bases unmatched: 8. The germline CDR1 and CDR2 sequences are LNHDA and SQIVND (reference sequence). The CDR3 length is 13 residues. The CDR3 spells CASRTGTDYGYTF. CDR3 bases: TGTGCCTCCAGGACAGGGACTGACTATGGCTACACCTTC.

This clone was detected once. This chain links TRBV19 with TRBJ2-5; no firm D call. Looked up from germline, CDR1 is LNHDA and CDR2 is SQIVND (reference sequence). Trimming shortened V by 6 bases and J by 1 base, and 9 bases separated the two germline ends. The CDR3 has 13 amino acids. CDR3 coding DNA: TGTGCCAGTAGAATGAACGGCCAAGAGACCCAGTACTTC. As protein: CASRMNGQETQYF.

The chain has TRBV5-4 and TRBJ1-1, with D perhaps TRBD1 (5 bases). Trimming left V 4 bases short and J 6 bases short, with 22 bases between. The CDR3 spans 16 residues. Germline CDR1 SGHNT, CDR2 YYREEE (reference sequence). CDR3: CASSPVPWGRAPEAFF. Here the CDR3 DNA reads TGTGCCAGCAGCCCAGTCCCTTGGGGCAGGGCTCCTGAAGCTTTCTTT.

The gene calls are TRBV19 and TRBJ2-2; 10 bases fit TRBD2. There are 17 residues in the CDR3. In germline, CDR1 is LNHDA, CDR2 SQIVND (reference sequence). Germline trimming cut 7 bases from V and 5 bases from J; bases unmatched to any gene: 13. DNA of the CDR3: TGTGCCAGTACCCATCGAGCGGGGGGGCACGGGACCGGGGAGCTGTTTTTT. This sequence encodes CASTHRAGGHGTGELFF.